The 25 T cell receptor beta chains presented below share a single source sample, sequenced in a study of preoperative IRX-2 immunotherapy in early breast cancer. Sequencing used immunoSEQ multiplex PCR; TCRdb keeps in-frame clones, though not all of them. The sample gives 30,000 to 45,000 clones, 82% of which show up once; nearly 1.5% is in the top ten. Regarding treatment: preoperative locoregional IRX-2 cytokine immunotherapy. The source material was lymph node tissue, sampled after IRX-2 immunotherapy. The receptors come from a human donor with breast cancer.

The rearrangement joins TRBV6-8 to TRBJ2-1; D not resolved. CDR3 length: 14 amino acids. V was pared by 0 bases and J by 4 bases, with 7 bases between. Germline V gene data show CDR1 as MNHGY and CDR2 as SAAAGT. CDR3 nucleotides: TGTGCCAGCAGTTACTCGGGTAGATACAATGAGCAGTTCTTC. Residues: CASSYSGRYNEQFF.

The chain is built from TRBV10-3 and TRBJ1-6; D is unclear. The germline V and J ends were trimmed by 0 bases and 5 bases, with 8 bases remaining between them. CDR1 is ENHRY and CDR2 is SYGVKD in the germline V gene. This CDR3 region has 15 residues. CDR3 bases: TGTGCCATCAGTGAGTCAGCAGCTAATAATTCACCCCTCCACTTT. Translated: CAISESAANNSPLHF.

The genes are TRBV19 and TRBJ1-1, with unresolved D. CDR3 length: 13 amino acids. Per germline, CDR1 LNHDA and CDR2 SQIVND (reference sequence). Trimming shortened V by 7 bases and J by 0 bases, and 9 bases separated the two germline ends. The CDR3 reads CASIRQLNTEAFF. DNA for the CDR3: TGTGCCAGTATTAGGCAATTGAACACTGAAGCTTTCTTT.

V usage is TRBV15 and J usage is TRBJ2-1; 10 nucleotides match TRBD1. The CDR3 is 15 residues long. The V segment lost 5 bases and the J segment 4 bases; nucleotides outside the gene matches: 5. Germline CDR1 LNHNV, CDR2 YYDKDF (reference sequence). CDR3: CATSSGTGDYNEQFF. The CDR3 nucleotides are TGTGCCACCAGCTCCGGGACAGGGGATTACAATGAGCAGTTCTTC. Together with reference TRBV15 and TRBJ2-1, the CDR3 gives the full variable domain: DAMVIQNPRYQVTQFGKPVTLSCSQTLNHNVMYWYQQKSSQAPKLLFHYYDKDFNNEADTPDNFQSRRPNTSFCFLDIRSPGLGDTAMYLCATSSGTGDYNEQFFGPGTRLTVL.

The chain is built from TRBV6-8 and TRBJ2-3, with D tentatively TRBD2 (5 bases). This CDR3 spans 15 amino acids. Germline-derived CDR1 and CDR2 are MNHGY and SAAAGT. Deletions cut 4 bases from V and 3 bases from J, with 14 bases between. The CDR3 sequence is CASSLQSLATDTQYF. In DNA form, the CDR3 reads TGTGCCAGCAGTTTACAGAGCCTAGCAACAGATACGCAGTATTTT.

The chain uses TRBV4-1 and TRBJ2-6, with TRBD1 matching 9 bases. V gave up 4 bases and J gave up 0 bases; unmatched junction bases: 4. CDR3 length: 17 amino acids. Germline assignment: CDR1 MGHRA and CDR2 YSYEKL. This CDR3 is CASSRRDRDSGANVLTF. The CDR3 region has the DNA TGCGCCAGCAGCCGCCGGGACAGGGACTCTGGGGCCAACGTCCTGACTTTC.

On this clone: One junction end does not reproduce the germline sequence, and a read error may be involved. The chain joins TRBV18 to TRBJ2-4; no clear D. Per germline, CDR1 KGHSH and CDR2 LQKENI. The CDR3 extends over 12 amino acids. CDR3: CASSPSAPVMDF. The CDR3 DNA reads as TGTGCCAGCTCACCAAGCGCCCCTGTAATGGACTTC.

The rearrangement joins TRBV19 to TRBJ1-2; D is undetermined. CDR3 length: 14 residues. Germline lookup yields CDR1 LNHDA and CDR2 SQIVND (reference sequence). The V and J ends lost 6 bases and 3 bases respectively, with 14 bases between them. CDR3 sequence reads: CASSGQRHHYGYTF. CDR3 sequence (DNA): TGTGCCAGTAGCGGGCAGCGACACCACTATGGCTACACCTTC.

The V call is TRBV30, the J call TRBJ1-1; a weak D match, TRBD1 (5 bases). Germline CDR1 GTSNPN, CDR2 SVGIG (reference sequence). There are 14 residues in the CDR3. The V gene lost 2 bases and the J gene lost 4 bases, with 14 bases spanning the gap. CDR3 coding DNA: TGTGCCTGGAGTAAGGGACTTGGGGGCACTGAAGCTTTCTTT. Amino acid sequence: CAWSKGLGGTEAFF.

This chain connects TRBV7-1 to TRBJ1-1; 7 bases are shared with TRBD1. TRBV7-1 is recorded as an ORF, its role being uncertain. V shed 4 bases and J 8 bases; nucleotides not matched to a gene: 7. The CDR3 is 13 residues long. The DNA of the CDR3 is TGTGCCAGCAGCTTTTCACCGGGACAGGAAGCTTTCTTT. It yields the protein CASSFSPGQEAFF.

This chain joins TRBV14 and TRBJ2-2; no definite D call. CDR3 length equals 15 residues. Trimming removed 2 bases at V and 5 bases at J, with 12 bases between. Germline V lookup: CDR1 SGHDN, CDR2 FVKESK. CDR3 sequence: CASSQITARTGELFF. In DNA, the CDR3 is TGTGCCAGCAGCCAAATCACAGCGAGGACCGGGGAGCTGTTTTTT.

This clone has just one count. V gene TRBV6-8 combines with J gene TRBJ1-2; TRBD1 aligns across 8 bases. After removal of 5 bases from V and 11 bases from J, the junction contained 10 bases not matched to a gene. Germline lookup yields CDR1 MNHGY and CDR2 SAAAGT. This CDR3 has 13 residues. The CDR3 coding sequence is TGTGCCAGCAGTCCGGATCGGGACAGGTCGTACACCTTC. Encoded protein: CASSPDRDRSYTF.

This CDR3 reads CSVLPRDSGEQFF. CDR3 coding DNA: TGCAGCGTCCTTCCTAGGGACAGTGGTGAGCAGTTCTTC. This chain connects TRBV29-1 to TRBJ2-1; 7 bases are shared with TRBD1. The germline gives CDR1 SQVTM, CDR2 ANQGSEA. The CDR3 is made up of 13 amino acids. Unmatched junction bases numbered 11, after V lost 6 bases and J lost 9 bases.

The chain combines TRBV11-3 with TRBJ2-2; D might be TRBD2 (6 bases). Germline values: CDR1 SGHNT, CDR2 YENEEA. V was shortened by 5 bases and J by 0 bases, with 10 bases between the two germline ends. This CDR3 has 15 amino acids. CDR3 sequence: CASSPGGANTGELFF. The CDR3 DNA follows: TGTGCCAGCAGCCCTGGAGGGGCGAACACCGGGGAGCTGTTTTTT.

The J gene is TRBJ1-1, the V gene TRBV11-3, with D possibly being TRBD1 (6 bases). Trimming left V 5 bases short and J 7 bases short, with 20 bases between. This CDR3 is 15 amino acids long. The germline V gene has CDR1 SGHNT and CDR2 YENEEA. The CDR3 is CASSQAGSVQGEAFF. The CDR3 bases are TGTGCCAGCAGCCAAGCTGGATCCGTACAGGGTGAAGCTTTCTTT.

This clone showed up just once. The chain is built from TRBV11-3 and TRBJ1-1; 9 positions agree with TRBD1. CDR1 SGHNT and CDR2 YENEEA come from the germline V gene. Trimming at V came to 3 bases and at J to 1 base, leaving 3 bases not matched to a gene. The CDR3 has 15 amino acids. The CDR3 bases are TGTGCCAGCAGCTTGGGACAGGGATCGAACACTGAAGCTTTCTTT. As protein: CASSLGQGSNTEAFF.

This clone was seen just once. The gene calls are TRBV11-3 and TRBJ1-2, with D tentatively TRBD1 (5 bases). Trimming stripped 5 bases from V and 4 bases from J, with 14 bases between. The CDR3 loop spans 14 amino acids. Germline assignment: CDR1 SGHNT and CDR2 YENEEA. Here the CDR3 reads CASSADRLFYGYTF. As DNA, the CDR3 is TGTGCCAGCAGCGCAGACAGACTCTTCTATGGCTACACCTTC.

J is TRBJ2-1 and V is TRBV5-1; 9 bases line up with TRBD2. Germline CDR1 SGHRS, CDR2 YFSETQ. Trimming took 1 base from V and 7 from J; bases not matched to a gene: 6. The length of the CDR3 is 15 residues. In DNA form, the CDR3 reads TGCGCCAGCAGCTTGCGGGCTAGCGGGGAGAATGAGCAGTTCTTC. Translating gives CASSLRASGENEQFF.

The chain couples TRBV6-8 to TRBJ1-1; 7 bases align to TRBD1. Germline loops: CDR1 MNHGY, CDR2 SAAAGT. The CDR3 sequence is 15 residues long. J gave up 4 bases and V 4 bases, and 9 bases lay outside the gene matches. The DNA for the CDR3 is TGTGCCAGCAGTTCGAGCAGGGGGTCTGGCACTGAAGCTTTCTTT. Protein product: CASSSSRGSGTEAFF.

The genes are TRBV6-8 and TRBJ1-1, with 8 bases fitting TRBD1. Germline CDR1 reads MNHGY; CDR2 reads SAAAGT. The CDR3 covers 14 residues. The trim removed 6 bases at V and 1 base at J, leaving 4 bases unmatched. The CDR3: CASSLTGGNTEAFF. The CDR3 DNA reads TGTGCCAGCAGCCTTACAGGGGGGAACACTGAAGCTTTCTTT.

J is TRBJ2-5 and V is TRBV5-1, with D perhaps given as TRBD1 or TRBD2 (6 bases each). The germline V gene encodes CDR1 SGHRS and CDR2 YFSETQ. This CDR3 has 16 residues. Trimming left V 7 bases short and J 5 bases short, with 24 bases between. The CDR3 region has the DNA TGCGCCAGCGGGTATGACGGCGGCCAAGGGGGGGAGACCCAGTACTTC. Translated: CASGYDGGQGGETQYF.

This clone was recorded only once. The chain carries TRBV29-1 and TRBJ2-1; weak D call: TRBD2 (5 bases). This CDR3 spans 16 amino acids. Trimming left V 4 bases short and J 4 bases short, with 20 bases between. Germline lookup yields CDR1 SQVTM and CDR2 ANQGSEA. In DNA, the CDR3 is TGCAGCGTTGGGAACGGGGTATCCGTCACATACAATGAGCAGTTCTTC. Amino acids: CSVGNGVSVTYNEQFF.

The chain carries TRBV6-8 and TRBJ1-2; D is unresolved. CDR1 is MNHGY, CDR2 SAAAGT, per germline. The CDR3 has 14 residues. V dropped 5 bases and J dropped 1 base, with 11 bases sitting between them. CDR3 amino acids: CASSNGGLNYGYTF. CDR3 coding DNA: TGTGCCAGCAGTAACGGAGGGCTTAACTATGGCTACACCTTC.

This clone was observed a few times. This chain links TRBV15 with TRBJ1-2; no reliable D call. The germline gives CDR1 LNHNV, CDR2 YYDKDF (reference sequence). This CDR3 is 15 amino acids long. Trimming took 0 bases from V and 8 from J, leaving 16 bases between them. In nucleotides, the CDR3 is TGTGCCACCAGCAGAGATATGTTAAGGAAGGACGGCTACACCTTC. This encodes CATSRDMLRKDGYTF.

The rearrangement joins TRBV28 to TRBJ2-6, with 10 bases matching TRBD2. J gave up 1 base and V 4 bases, and 16 bases lay outside the gene matches. This CDR3 comprises 21 residues. The germline V gene has CDR1 MDHEN and CDR2 SYDVKM. CDR3 DNA sequence: TGTGCCAGCAGTTCGCCTAGACTAGCGGGTGACCCTTTATCTGGGGCCAACGTCCTGACTTTC. This sequence encodes CASSSPRLAGDPLSGANVLTF.